One and the same sample provided the 23 T cell receptor beta chains below, sequenced in a study of blood T cell repertoires in COVID-19. The assay was immunoSEQ multiplex PCR, and TCRdb's table has in-frame clones only and misses some. The repertoire holds 15,000 to 20,000 clones, with 70% to 90% as singletons. Sequencing input: peripheral blood. The receptors were sampled from a human donor in a cohort sampled during active COVID-19.

The J gene is TRBJ2-2, the V gene TRBV10-3, with 8 bases aligning to TRBD2. After removal of 2 bases from V and 7 bases from J, the junction contained 0 bases not matched to a gene. Germline V CDR1 and CDR2: ENHRY, SYGVKD. This CDR3 contains 13 residues. The CDR3 DNA reads TGTGCCATCAGTGAGGCGGGGGGCGGGGAGCTGTTTTTT. As protein: CAISEAGGGELFF.

V gene TRBV5-1 combines with J gene TRBJ1-1; 9 bases map to TRBD1. V shed 3 bases and J 3 bases; nucleotides not matched to a gene: 3. The CDR3 length is 14 residues. From germline, CDR1 is SGHRS and CDR2 YFSETQ. The CDR3 region is CASSSRTGDTEAFF. The CDR3 nucleotides are TGCGCCAGCAGCTCACGGACAGGGGACACTGAAGCTTTCTTT.

V is TRBV18 and J is TRBJ2-3; 9 bases fit TRBD1. Germline CDR1 KGHSH, CDR2 LQKENI. The CDR3 loop spans 15 amino acids. The trim removed 4 bases at V and 3 bases at J, leaving 5 bases unmatched. Written as DNA, the CDR3 is TGTGCCAGCTCACGAACAGGGGGCTTGACAGATACGCAGTATTTT. It encodes CASSRTGGLTDTQYF.

This clone appeared once. The gene calls are TRBV18 and TRBJ2-3; a possible D gene is TRBD1 (6 bases). CDR1 KGHSH and CDR2 LQKENI come from the germline V gene. The CDR3 has 16 residues. The V end was cut by 7 bases, the J end by 3 bases, with 20 bases between. The CDR3 nucleotides read TGTGCCAGCTTAGGGGGTGAAGGCCGGAGAACAGATACGCAGTATTTT. The encoded protein is CASLGGEGRRTDTQYF.

The rearrangement joins TRBV6-5 to TRBJ1-5; no firm D call. This CDR3 has 15 amino acids. V lost 0 bases and J 2 bases, leaving 8 bases between the germline ends. In germline, CDR1 is MNHEY, CDR2 SVGAGI. CDR3 sequence reads: CASSYSFLGNQPQHF. As DNA, the CDR3 is TGTGCCAGCAGTTACTCGTTTTTAGGCAATCAGCCCCAGCATTTT.

The J gene is TRBJ2-5, the V gene TRBV7-3; no definite D call. CDR1 is SGHTA, CDR2 FQGTGA, per germline. Trimming stripped 1 base from V and 1 base from J, with 4 bases between. The CDR3 is made up of 13 amino acids. Here the CDR3 reads CASSLSAQETQYF. Written as DNA, the CDR3 is TGTGCCAGCAGCTTAAGCGCCCAAGAGACCCAGTACTTC.

The CDR3 DNA is TGTGCCAGTACCGTACTAGCGGGGGGAAACAATGAGCAGTTCTTC. Protein sequence: CASTVLAGGNNEQFF. The genes are TRBV19 and TRBJ2-1; 12 bases align to TRBD2. CDR1 is LNHDA, CDR2 SQIVND, per germline (reference sequence). CDR3 length: 15 residues. The V and J ends lost 7 bases and 5 bases, in that order; junction bases with no gene match: 6.

The V call is TRBV18, the J call TRBJ1-6; 8 bases agree with TRBD1. The length of the CDR3 is 13 residues. CDR1 is KGHSH and CDR2 is LQKENI in the germline V gene. Losses at the gene ends were 8 bases for V and 6 bases for J; bases not matched to a gene: 3. The CDR3 region is CASRGQVNSPLHF. The CDR3 DNA is TGTGCCAGCCGGGGACAGGTTAATTCACCCCTCCACTTT.

J is TRBJ1-1 and V is TRBV19; 9 bases fit TRBD1. The length of the CDR3 is 13 residues. Per the germline V gene, CDR1 is LNHDA and CDR2 is SQIVND (reference sequence). V lost 6 bases and J lost 4; bases outside the gene matches: 3. In nucleotides, the CDR3 is TGTGCCAGTAGAGACAGGGGGGGCACTGAAGCTTTCTTT. As protein: CASRDRGGTEAFF.

The V call is TRBV27, the J call TRBJ2-1, with 10 bases aligning to TRBD1. Unmatched junction bases numbered 4, after V lost 2 bases and J lost 9 bases. This CDR3 contains 14 residues. Germline-derived CDR1 and CDR2 are MNHEY and SMNVEV (reference sequence). The CDR3 nucleotides read TGTGCCAGCAGTTTAGGACAGGGGGTGGGTGAGCAGTTCTTC. This gives the protein CASSLGQGVGEQFF.

The chain has TRBV6-6 and TRBJ2-4; a possible D gene is TRBD2 (6 bases). Germline loops: CDR1 MNHNY, CDR2 SVGAGI (reference sequence). Trimming stripped 7 bases from V and 0 bases from J, with 10 bases between. The CDR3 extends over 14 amino acids. The CDR3 sequence: CASIPGLAKNIQYF. CDR3 sequence (DNA): TGTGCCAGCATTCCGGGACTAGCCAAAAACATTCAGTACTTC.

The rearrangement links TRBV5-1 to TRBJ2-1, with 7 bases fitting TRBD1. The ends lost 2 bases at V and 0 bases at J; junction bases unmatched: 5. The CDR3 covers 16 residues. CDR1 and CDR2 from the germline V gene are SGHRS and YFSETQ. DNA of the CDR3: TGCGCCAGCAGCTTTATTAGACAGGGCTCCTACAATGAGCAGTTCTTC. This sequence encodes CASSFIRQGSYNEQFF.

The V call is TRBV6-2 or TRBV6-3, the J call TRBJ2-5; 14 nucleotides match TRBD2. The CDR3 is 15 residues long. The J segment lost 5 bases and the V segment lost 5 bases, leaving 4 bases of the junction unmatched. From germline, CDR1 is MNHEY and CDR2 SVGEGT. The DNA of the CDR3 is TGTGCCAGCAGTCTGGGACTAGCGGGGGTTGAGACCCAGTACTTC. Translating gives CASSLGLAGVETQYF.

J is TRBJ1-4 and V is TRBV10-3; 10 positions agree with TRBD1. CDR1 is ENHRY, CDR2 SYGVKD, per germline. CDR3 length: 17 residues. V lost 3 bases and J lost 4; bases outside the gene matches: 8. In DNA, the CDR3 is TGTGCCATCAGTGATCGTGGGGGACAGGGGTTTAATGAAAAACTGTTTTTT. Translated, it gives CAISDRGGQGFNEKLFF.

CDR3 residues: CASSAPPGRTLRTGELFF. The CDR3 DNA reads TGTGCCAGTAGTGCCCCCCCCGGACGGACTCTTAGGACCGGGGAGCTGTTTTTT. This chain links TRBV19 with TRBJ2-2; maybe TRBD2 (5 bases). The CDR3 has 18 residues. V dropped 5 bases and J dropped 5 bases, with 24 bases sitting between them. Germline V gives CDR1 LNHDA, CDR2 SQIVND (reference sequence).

This chain connects TRBV7-3 to TRBJ2-3; a possible D gene is TRBD2 (5 bases). V lost 6 bases to trimming and J lost 1 base, with 11 bases between them. The CDR3 has 14 residues. In germline, CDR1 is SGHTA, CDR2 FQGTGA. The CDR3 sequence: CASSSRLRTDTQYF. CDR3 in DNA: TGTGCCAGCAGTTCCCGACTACGCACAGATACGCAGTATTTT.

The V gene is TRBV10-3, the J gene TRBJ1-2; D not certain. Trimming took 6 bases from V and 1 from J, leaving 15 bases between them. This CDR3 has 15 residues. Per germline, CDR1 ENHRY and CDR2 SYGVKD. CDR3: CAISQRVGGNYGYTF. DNA for the CDR3: TGTGCCATCAGCCAGAGGGTAGGTGGTAACTATGGCTACACCTTC.

The CDR3 spells CASSLGQGSYNEQFF. The DNA of the CDR3 is TGTGCCAGCAGCCTCGGACAGGGCTCCTACAATGAGCAGTTCTTC. The J gene is TRBJ2-1, the V gene TRBV7-9; TRBD1 matches 8 bases. Germline V gene lookup returns CDR1 SEHNR and CDR2 FQNEAQ (reference sequence). CDR3 size: 15 residues. J gave up 0 bases and V 5 bases, and 3 bases lay outside the gene matches. Variable domain in full (rest from reference TRBV7-9 and TRBJ2-1): DTGVSQNPRHKITKRGQNVTFRCDPISEHNRLYWYRQTLGQGPEFLTYFQNEAQLEKSRLLSDRFSAERPKGSFSTLEIQRTEQGDSAMYLCASSLGQGSYNEQFFGPGTRLTVL.

This rearrangement joins TRBV2 to TRBJ2-7, with a weak D call TRBD1 (6 bases). This CDR3 is built from 11 residues. CDR1 is SNHLY and CDR2 is FYNNEI in the germline V gene. Trimming cost V 10 bases and J 3 bases, with 10 bases left between them. The CDR3 DNA is TGTGCCATTAACAGGGACTACGAGCAGTACTTC. It yields the protein CAINRDYEQYF.

V gene TRBV6-1 combines with J gene TRBJ2-7; 9 bases fit TRBD1. The CDR3 consists of 14 residues. The J segment lost 6 bases and the V segment lost 3 bases, leaving 6 bases of the junction unmatched. Per germline, CDR1 MNHNS and CDR2 SASEGT. CDR3 nucleotides: TGTGCCAGCAGTGACCAACAGGGGGCGGGCGAGCAGTACTTC. Its protein is CASSDQQGAGEQYF.

This clone was observed once. The chain couples TRBV18 to TRBJ2-1, with 11 nucleotides matching TRBD1. The length of the CDR3 is 15 residues. V lost 2 bases, J lost 5 bases, and 2 bases stayed unmatched. Germline V gene lookup returns CDR1 KGHSH and CDR2 LQKENI. DNA for the CDR3: TGTGCCAGCTCACCAGGGACAGGGGGAAACAATGAGCAGTTCTTC. It is translated as CASSPGTGGNNEQFF.

The chain employs TRBV19 and TRBJ1-5; D unclear. V lost 3 bases and J lost 8, with 11 bases in between. CDR1 and CDR2 from the germline V gene are LNHDA and SQIVND (reference sequence). This CDR3 comprises 13 residues. The CDR3 coding sequence is TGTGCCAGTAGTATGTTAGAGAGCGAGCCCCAGCATTTT. Translating gives CASSMLESEPQHF.

This clone was found once. The chain couples TRBV6-5 to TRBJ2-7; the match to TRBD2 covers 10 bases. J was trimmed by 5 bases and V by 6 bases; bases with no gene match: 7. Germline CDR1 and CDR2: MNHEY and SVGAGI. The CDR3 contains 14 residues. CDR3 in amino acids: CASSNALAGHEQYF. For the CDR3, the DNA is TGTGCCAGCAGCAACGCACTAGCGGGGCACGAGCAGTACTTC.